The 11 T cell receptor beta chains presented below share a single source sample, sequenced in a study of T cell responses to AZD1222 COVID-19 vaccine. Measured with immunoSEQ multiplex PCR; TCRdb has only the in-frame clones, and not every one. The sample consists of more than 100,000 clones, about nine tenths of them appearing once. Specimen: peripheral blood, collected 28 days after the second AZD1222 dose. The receptor source for this set is an adult who received the AZD1222 COVID-19 vaccine.

This chain uses TRBV28 with TRBJ1-6, with a tentative D call TRBD1 (6 bases). Germline V gene data show CDR1 as MDHEN and CDR2 as SYDVKM. V was cut by 8 bases and J by 8 bases, with 13 bases left in between. This CDR3 has 13 amino acids. CDR3 in DNA: TGTGCCAGCCTTAGGGCAGGGGATTCACCCCTCCACTTT. Protein product: CASLRAGDSPLHF.

The rearrangement links TRBV10-3 to TRBJ1-2; no clear D gene. CDR1 and CDR2 (germline): ENHRY, SYGVKD. V shed 6 bases and J shed 4 bases, with 12 bases lying between them. This CDR3 comprises 13 residues. In DNA, the CDR3 is TGTGCCATCAGCACCACAGAAACCTATGGCTACACCTTC. Its translation is CAISTTETYGYTF.

The chain is built from TRBV21-1 and TRBJ2-2; no DNA check was done on the table's D call, TRBD2. TRBV21-1 is annotated as a pseudogene. The CDR3 length is 17 residues. In nucleotides, the CDR3 is TGTGCCAGCAGCTCCGGACTAGCGGGAGAGATCACCGGGGAGCTGTTTTTT. Encoded protein: CASSSGLAGEITGELFF.

This clone was seen just once. The chain is built from TRBV19 and TRBJ2-1; D is unresolved. The CDR3 extends over 15 amino acids. Germline V gives CDR1 LNHDA, CDR2 SQIVND (reference sequence). V was clipped by 5 bases and J by 0 bases, with 11 bases between them. In nucleotides, the CDR3 is TGTGCCAGTAGTTCCGACCGTAGCTCCTACAATGAGCAGTTCTTC. Protein sequence: CASSSDRSSYNEQFF.

V and J are TRBV2 and TRBJ1-6, with 8 bases identical to TRBD1. Looked up from germline, CDR1 is SNHLY and CDR2 is FYNNEI. This CDR3 comprises 14 residues. The J segment lost 9 bases and the V segment lost 7 bases, leaving 8 bases of the junction unmatched. CDR3: CASIGQGGVSPLHF. As DNA, the CDR3 is TGTGCCAGCATTGGACAGGGCGGCGTTTCACCCCTCCACTTT. Full variable domain (remainder filled in from reference TRBV2 and TRBJ1-6): EPEVTQTPSHQVTQMGQEVILRCVPISNHLYFYWYRQILGQKVEFLVSFYNNEISEKSEIFDDQFSVERPDGSNFTLKIRSTKLEDSAMYFCASIGQGGVSPLHFGNGTRLTVT.

The rearrangement joins TRBV5-4 to TRBJ2-7; TRBD1 is a possible D gene (6 bases). Germline V lookup: CDR1 SGHNT, CDR2 YYREEE (reference sequence). V was clipped by 1 base and J by 0 bases, with 11 bases between them. The CDR3 sequence is 15 residues long. CDR3: CASSLLGQTSYEQYF. DNA for the CDR3: TGTGCCAGCAGCTTGCTCGGACAGACCTCCTACGAGCAGTACTTC.

The rearrangement links TRBV28 to TRBJ2-1, with TRBD2 matching over 7 bases. Per germline, CDR1 MDHEN and CDR2 SYDVKM. V shed 6 bases, J shed 4 bases, and the junction held 6 bases outside the gene matches. The length of the CDR3 is 14 residues. The CDR3: CASRLAAEYNEQFF. In nucleotides, the CDR3 is TGTGCCAGCAGGCTAGCGGCGGAATACAATGAGCAGTTCTTC. Looking up the rest from reference TRBV28 and TRBJ2-1 gives the full variable domain: DVKVTQSSRYLVKRTGEKVFLECVQDMDHENMFWYRQDPGLGLRLIYFSYDVKMKEKGDIPEGYSVSREKKERFSLILESASTNQTSMYLCASRLAAEYNEQFFGPGTRLTVL.

The rearrangement uses TRBV6-1 and TRBJ2-7; no reliable D call. The germline V and J ends were trimmed by 2 bases and 2 bases, with 10 bases remaining between them. This CDR3 spans 14 amino acids. CDR1 MNHNS and CDR2 SASEGT come from the germline V gene. The CDR3 is CASSEIAGPYEQYF. The CDR3 DNA reads as TGTGCCAGCAGTGAAATAGCTGGCCCCTACGAGCAGTACTTC.

This chain joins TRBV7-6 and TRBJ1-1; a weak D match, TRBD1 (5 bases). CDR3 length equals 16 residues. Deletions cut 1 base from V and 1 base from J, with 13 bases between. CDR1 and CDR2 (germline): SGHVS, FNYEAQ. CDR3 bases: TGTGCCAGCAGCTTAGTTGTCGACAGTGCGAACACTGAAGCTTTCTTT. Translation: CASSLVVDSANTEAFF.

The chain is built from TRBV19 and TRBJ2-6; D gene unclear. V was shortened by 7 bases and J by 2 bases, with 15 bases between the two germline ends. Germline lookup yields CDR1 LNHDA and CDR2 SQIVND (reference sequence). This CDR3 is 16 amino acids long. As DNA, the CDR3 is TGTGCCAGTAACCCGCGTTCGGGTGCTGGGGCCAACGTCCTGACTTTC. Its protein is CASNPRSGAGANVLTF.

This chain joins TRBV7-2 and TRBJ1-5, with D tentatively TRBD1 (6 bases). This CDR3 has 13 amino acids. The V end lost 5 bases, the J end lost 5 bases, and 10 bases lay between the germline ends. The germline V gene encodes CDR1 SGHTA and CDR2 FQGNSA. DNA for the CDR3: TGTGCCAGCAGCACCTACAGGGATCAGCCCCAGCATTTT. Translated, it gives CASSTYRDQPQHF.